The 7 T cell receptor beta chains in this list originate from one sample, sequenced in a study of post-analysis software for immune sequencing data (dated by TCRdb to the mid-2010s). The study at large found these results: A few TRBV segments, including TRBV5-6, TRBV5-1 and TRBV20-1, were significantly more frequent in patients than controls.

The antigens these receptors bind are not known. The library was made by PCR. Instrument used: Illumina HiSeq 2500. Unique molecular identifiers were incorporated into TCR beta cDNA libraries to reduce PCR and sequencing biases. TCRdb reprocessing: public reads trimmed at Q25 with fastp, clones called with MiXCR, in-frame beta chains kept. Each entry merges the rows of one CDR3 protein and shows their most common DNA and genes. The sample yields approximately 770,000 distinct CDR3 sequences; under 60% were counted once. Just under 5% of the sample rests with the top ten. Sequenced material: blood. Source of these receptors: a girl aged 10 to 17 with multiple sclerosis.

This clonotype was seen only a few times. The chain recombines TRBV12-3 or TRBV12-4 with TRBJ1-4, with D maybe TRBD1 (6 bases). There are 14 residues in the CDR3. The V gene lost 6 bases and the J gene lost 7 bases, with 15 bases spanning the gap. CDR3 DNA: TGTGCCAGCAGCCCTGGGGGGCTAATTGAAAAACTGTTTTTT. Its translation is CASSPGGLIEKLFF.

In this sample, this clonotype turned up a few times. The chain recombines TRBV5-1 with TRBJ2-6; no definite D call. Germline V gives CDR1 SGHRS, CDR2 YFSETQ. This CDR3 spans 15 amino acids. Trimming left V 0 bases short and J 4 bases short, with 8 bases between. Written as DNA, the CDR3 is TGCGCCAGCAGCTTGGAAGTAGCCGGGGCCAACGTCCTGACTTTC. It specifies CASSLEVAGANVLTF.

The genes are TRBV4-1 and TRBJ2-1, with D perhaps matching TRBD2 (6 bases). The CDR3 loop spans 15 amino acids. Germline CDR1 MGHRA, CDR2 YSYEKL. The ends were cut back, 4 bases at V and 3 bases at J, with 13 bases in the middle. The CDR3 sequence is CASSPGDSGYNEQFF. In nucleotides, the CDR3 is TGCGCCAGCAGCCCGGGGGATTCGGGCTACAATGAGCAGTTCTTC.

There are a few counts of this clonotype. The chain employs TRBV29-1 and TRBJ2-2; D gene ambiguous. The CDR3 spans 12 residues. V lost 1 base to trimming and J lost 9 bases, with 9 bases between them. CDR1 and CDR2 from the germline V gene are SQVTM and ANQGSEA. CDR3 residues: CSVEAQYRELFF. For the CDR3, the DNA is TGCAGCGTTGAAGCCCAGTACCGGGAGCTGTTTTTT.

The J gene is TRBJ2-7, the V gene TRBV27, with 11 nucleotides matching TRBD1. CDR3 length: 16 residues. V dropped 4 bases and J dropped 0; count of bases not matched to a gene: 5. Per germline, CDR1 MNHEY and CDR2 SMNVEV (reference sequence). The CDR3: CASSSVGQGVSYEQYF. The CDR3 region has the DNA TGTGCCAGCAGTTCGGTGGGACAGGGGGTCTCCTACGAGCAGTACTTC.

The rearrangement links TRBV28 to TRBJ2-7; 14 nucleotides match TRBD2. In germline, CDR1 is MDHEN, CDR2 SYDVKM. Trimming took 5 bases from V and 6 from J; bases not matched to a gene: 6. The CDR3 spans 15 residues. The CDR3 coding sequence is TGTGCCAGCAGTGGACTAGCGGGAGGATTACGCGAGCAGTACTTC. The encoded protein is CASSGLAGGLREQYF.

This chain joins TRBV6-1 and TRBJ2-3; 7 bases map to TRBD2. Per germline, CDR1 MNHNS and CDR2 SASEGT. This CDR3 is 15 amino acids long. J lost 2 bases, V lost 7 bases, and 9 bases had no gene match. DNA for the CDR3: TGTGCCAGCACTTCCGGGACTATCGCCACAGATACGCAGTATTTT. This translates into CASTSGTIATDTQYF.